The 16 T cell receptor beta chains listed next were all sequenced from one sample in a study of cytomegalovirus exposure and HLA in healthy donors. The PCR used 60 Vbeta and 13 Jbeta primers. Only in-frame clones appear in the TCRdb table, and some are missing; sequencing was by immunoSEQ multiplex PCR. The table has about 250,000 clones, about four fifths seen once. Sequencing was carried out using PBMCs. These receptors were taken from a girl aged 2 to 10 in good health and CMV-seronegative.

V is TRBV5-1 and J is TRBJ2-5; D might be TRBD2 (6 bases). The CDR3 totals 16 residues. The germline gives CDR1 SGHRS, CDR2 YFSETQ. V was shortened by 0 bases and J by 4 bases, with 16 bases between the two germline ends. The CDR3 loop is CASSLGLRRDGETQYF. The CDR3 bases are TGCGCCAGCAGCTTGGGGCTCCGGCGGGACGGAGAGACCCAGTACTTC.

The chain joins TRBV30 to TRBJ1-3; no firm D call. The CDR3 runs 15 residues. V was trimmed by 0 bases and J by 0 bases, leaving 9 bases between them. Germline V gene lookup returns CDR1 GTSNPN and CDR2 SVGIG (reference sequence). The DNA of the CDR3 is TGTGCCTGGAGTGTTGGGCAGTACTCTGGAAACACCATATATTTT. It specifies CAWSVGQYSGNTIYF. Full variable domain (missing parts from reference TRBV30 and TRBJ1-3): SQTIHQWPATLVQPVGSPLSLECTVEGTSNPNLYWYRQAAGRGLQLLFYSVGIGQISSEVPQNLSASRPQDRQFILSSKKLLLSDSGFYLCAWSVGQYSGNTIYFGEGSWLTVV.

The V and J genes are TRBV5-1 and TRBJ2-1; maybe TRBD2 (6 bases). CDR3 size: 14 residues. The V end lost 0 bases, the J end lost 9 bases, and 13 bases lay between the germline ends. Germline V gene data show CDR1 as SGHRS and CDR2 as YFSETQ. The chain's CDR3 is CASSLVREIGEQFF. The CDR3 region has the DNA TGCGCCAGCAGCTTGGTTCGGGAGATAGGTGAGCAGTTCTTC.

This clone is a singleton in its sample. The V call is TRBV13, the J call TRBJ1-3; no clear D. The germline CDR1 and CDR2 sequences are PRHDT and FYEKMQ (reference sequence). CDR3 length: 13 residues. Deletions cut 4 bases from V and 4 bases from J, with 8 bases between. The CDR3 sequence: CASSSQVGNTIYF. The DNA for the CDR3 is TGTGCCAGCAGCTCCCAGGTGGGAAACACCATATATTTT.

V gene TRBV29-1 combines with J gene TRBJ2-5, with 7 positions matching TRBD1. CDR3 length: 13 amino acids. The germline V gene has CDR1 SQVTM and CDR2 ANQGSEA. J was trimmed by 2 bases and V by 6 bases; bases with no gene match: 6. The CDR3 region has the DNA TGCAGCGTGAAAAGGGACAGACAAGAGACCCAGTACTTC. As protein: CSVKRDRQETQYF.

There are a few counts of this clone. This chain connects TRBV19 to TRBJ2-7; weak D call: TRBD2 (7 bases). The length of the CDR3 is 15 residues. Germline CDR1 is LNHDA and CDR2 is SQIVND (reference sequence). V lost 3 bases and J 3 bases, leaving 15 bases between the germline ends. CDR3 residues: CASSIGGGGYYEQYF. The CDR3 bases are TGTGCCAGTAGTATTGGAGGGGGGGGGTACTACGAGCAGTACTTC.

The CDR3 loop is CASSFTINYGYTF. CDR3 in DNA: TGTGCCAGCAGTTTTACAATTAACTATGGCTACACCTTC. The chain is built from TRBV27 and TRBJ1-2, with unresolved D. This CDR3 spans 13 amino acids. The germline V gene has CDR1 MNHEY and CDR2 SMNVEV (reference sequence). Trimming pared 3 bases from V and 1 base from J, leaving 6 bases between.

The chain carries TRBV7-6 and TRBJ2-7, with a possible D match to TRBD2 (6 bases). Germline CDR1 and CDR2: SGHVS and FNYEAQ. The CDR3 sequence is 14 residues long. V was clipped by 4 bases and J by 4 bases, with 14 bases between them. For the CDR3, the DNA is TGTGCCAGCAGCTCCTACGGGCTAGCGTACGAGCAGTACTTC. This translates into CASSSYGLAYEQYF.

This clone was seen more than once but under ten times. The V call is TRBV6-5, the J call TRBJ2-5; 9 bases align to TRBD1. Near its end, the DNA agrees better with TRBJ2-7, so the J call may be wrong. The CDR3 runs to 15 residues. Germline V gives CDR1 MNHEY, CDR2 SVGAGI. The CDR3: CASSPTGGATYEQYF. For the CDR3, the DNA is TGTGCCAGCAGTCCAACAGGGGGCGCAACCTACGAGCAGTACTTC.

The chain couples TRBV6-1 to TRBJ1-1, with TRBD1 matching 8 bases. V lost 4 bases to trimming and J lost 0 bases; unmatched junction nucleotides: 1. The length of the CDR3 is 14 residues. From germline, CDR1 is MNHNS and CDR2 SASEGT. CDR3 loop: CASSVTGVNTEAFF. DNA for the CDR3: TGTGCCAGCAGTGTGACAGGGGTGAACACTGAAGCTTTCTTT.

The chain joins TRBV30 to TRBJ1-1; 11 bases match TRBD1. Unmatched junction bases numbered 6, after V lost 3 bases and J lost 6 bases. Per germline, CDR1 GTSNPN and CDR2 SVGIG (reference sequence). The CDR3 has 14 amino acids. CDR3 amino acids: CAWSADRGLSEAFF. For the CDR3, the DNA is TGTGCCTGGAGCGCGGACAGGGGGCTATCTGAAGCTTTCTTT. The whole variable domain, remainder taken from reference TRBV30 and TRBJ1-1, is SQTIHQWPATLVQPVGSPLSLECTVEGTSNPNLYWYRQAAGRGLQLLFYSVGIGQISSEVPQNLSASRPQDRQFILSSKKLLLSDSGFYLCAWSADRGLSEAFFGQGTRLTVV.

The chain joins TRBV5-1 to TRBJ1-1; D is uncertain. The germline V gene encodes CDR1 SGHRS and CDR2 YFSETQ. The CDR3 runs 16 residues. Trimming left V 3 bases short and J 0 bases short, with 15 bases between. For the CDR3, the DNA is TGCGCCAGCAGCTCCGGAGTCCGTTCTATGAACACTGAAGCTTTCTTT. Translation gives CASSSGVRSMNTEAFF. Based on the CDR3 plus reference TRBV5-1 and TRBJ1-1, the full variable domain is KAGVTQTPRYLIKTRGQQVTLSCSPISGHRSVSWYQQTPGQGLQFLFEYFSETQRNKGNFPGRFSGRQFSNSRSEMNVSTLELGDSALYLCASSSGVRSMNTEAFFGQGTRLTVV.

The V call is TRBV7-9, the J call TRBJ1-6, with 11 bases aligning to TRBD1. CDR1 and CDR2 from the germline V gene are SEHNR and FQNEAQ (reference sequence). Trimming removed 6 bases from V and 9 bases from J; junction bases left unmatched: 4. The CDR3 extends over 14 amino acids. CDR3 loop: CASRDRGLSSPLHF. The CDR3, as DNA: TGTGCCAGCAGGGACAGGGGGCTTAGTTCACCCCTCCACTTT. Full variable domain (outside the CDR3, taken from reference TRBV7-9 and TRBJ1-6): DTGVSQNPRHKITKRGQNVTFRCDPISEHNRLYWYRQTLGQGPEFLTYFQNEAQLEKSRLLSDRFSAERPKGSFSTLEIQRTEQGDSAMYLCASRDRGLSSPLHFGNGTRLTVT.

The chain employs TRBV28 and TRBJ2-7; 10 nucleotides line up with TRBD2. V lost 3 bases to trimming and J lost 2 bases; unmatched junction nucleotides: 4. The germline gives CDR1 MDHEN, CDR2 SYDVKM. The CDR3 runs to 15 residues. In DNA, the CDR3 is TGTGCCAGCAGTTTTGGACTAGCGGCCGCCTACGAGCAGTACTTC. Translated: CASSFGLAAAYEQYF.

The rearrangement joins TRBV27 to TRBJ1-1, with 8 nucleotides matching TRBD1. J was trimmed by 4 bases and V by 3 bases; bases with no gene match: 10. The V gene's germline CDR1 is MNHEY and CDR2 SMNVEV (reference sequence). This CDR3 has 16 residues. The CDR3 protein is CASSFGSGGAGTEAFF. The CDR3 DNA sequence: TGTGCCAGCAGTTTCGGCTCAGGGGGCGCGGGCACTGAAGCTTTCTTT.

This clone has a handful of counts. CDR3 sequence: CASRWGVWEPQHF. CDR3 DNA: TGTGCCAGCAGGTGGGGGGTTTGGGAGCCCCAGCATTTT. V gene TRBV6-1 combines with J gene TRBJ1-5, with a tentative D call TRBD1 (5 bases). Looked up from germline, CDR1 is MNHNS and CDR2 is SASEGT. There are 13 residues in the CDR3. V was trimmed by 6 bases and J by 8 bases, leaving 14 bases between them.